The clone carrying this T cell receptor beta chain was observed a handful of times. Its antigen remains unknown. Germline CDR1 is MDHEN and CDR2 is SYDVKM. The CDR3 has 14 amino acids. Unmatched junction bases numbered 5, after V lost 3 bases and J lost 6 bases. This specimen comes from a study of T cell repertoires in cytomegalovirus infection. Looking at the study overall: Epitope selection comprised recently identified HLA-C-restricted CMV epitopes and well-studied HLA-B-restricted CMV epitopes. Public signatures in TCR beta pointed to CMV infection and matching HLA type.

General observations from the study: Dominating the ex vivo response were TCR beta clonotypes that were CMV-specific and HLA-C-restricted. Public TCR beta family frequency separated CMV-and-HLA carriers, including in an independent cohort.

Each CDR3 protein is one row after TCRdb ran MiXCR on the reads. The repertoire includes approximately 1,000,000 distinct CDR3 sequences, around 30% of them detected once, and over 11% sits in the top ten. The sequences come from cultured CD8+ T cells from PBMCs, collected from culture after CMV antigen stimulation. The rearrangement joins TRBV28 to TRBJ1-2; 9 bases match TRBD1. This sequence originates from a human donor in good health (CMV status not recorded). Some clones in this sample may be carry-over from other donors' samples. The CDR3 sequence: CASSFFGQGHGYTF. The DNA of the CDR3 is TGTGCCAGCAGTTTTTTCGGACAGGGGCATGGCTACACCTTC.